The entry below describes one T cell receptor beta chain. The CDR3 is 17 residues long. CDR1 and CDR2 (germline): MNHEY, SVGEGT. V gave up 2 bases and J gave up 6 bases, with 20 bases separating them. This specimen comes from a study of blood T cell repertoires in COVID-19. Across the whole study: Specimens from acute and convalescent COVID-19 originated in the United States, Italy and Spain. Sources were T cells, B-cell-depleted T cells, or PBMCs; the material itself was cDNA or gDNA.

In the study's own analysis: Nucleated cell number was recorded as an estimate derived from reference gene primer amplification. The table came from immunoSEQ multiplex PCR; TCRdb's copy has only in-frame clones and leaves some out. D and trimming come from the DNA, and the V and J calls and clone size come from that table. Of 300,000 or so clones in the sample, more than 75% are singletons; the top ten hold 7.8%. This sequence originates from a woman between 50 and 59 years old who had recovered from COVID-19. The sample was peripheral blood. The chain couples TRBV6-2 or TRBV6-3 to TRBJ2-1, with D possibly TRBD1 on 6 matching bases. CDR3 bases: TGTGCCAGCAGTTACGGACAGCTTGTTGCCACCGGCAATGAGCAGTTCTTC. Encoded protein: CASSYGQLVATGNEQFF.